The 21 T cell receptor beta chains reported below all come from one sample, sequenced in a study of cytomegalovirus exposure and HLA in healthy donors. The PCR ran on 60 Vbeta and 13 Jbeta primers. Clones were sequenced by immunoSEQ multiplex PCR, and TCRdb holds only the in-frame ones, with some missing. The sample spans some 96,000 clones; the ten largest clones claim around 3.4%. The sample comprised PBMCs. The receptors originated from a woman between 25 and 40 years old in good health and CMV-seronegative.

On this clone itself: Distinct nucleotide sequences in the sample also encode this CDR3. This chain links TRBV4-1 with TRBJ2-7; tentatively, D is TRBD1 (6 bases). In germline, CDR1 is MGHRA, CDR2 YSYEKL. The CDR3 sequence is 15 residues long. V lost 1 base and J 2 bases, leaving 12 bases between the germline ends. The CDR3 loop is CASSQVKQGAYEQYF. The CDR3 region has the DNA TGCGCCAGCAGCCAAGTAAAACAGGGAGCCTACGAGCAGTACTTC.

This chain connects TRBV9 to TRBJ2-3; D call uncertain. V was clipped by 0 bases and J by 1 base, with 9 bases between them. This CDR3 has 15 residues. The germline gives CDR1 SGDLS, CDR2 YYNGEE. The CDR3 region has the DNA TGTGCCAGCAGCGTAGAAGGTAGCCGCACAGATACGCAGTATTTT. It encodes CASSVEGSRTDTQYF. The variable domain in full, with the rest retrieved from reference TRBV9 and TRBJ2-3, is DSGVTQTPKHLITATGQRVTLRCSPRSGDLSVYWYQQSLDQGLQFLIQYYNGEERAKGNILERFSAQQFPDLHSELNLSSLELGDSALYFCASSVEGSRTDTQYFGPGTRLTVL.

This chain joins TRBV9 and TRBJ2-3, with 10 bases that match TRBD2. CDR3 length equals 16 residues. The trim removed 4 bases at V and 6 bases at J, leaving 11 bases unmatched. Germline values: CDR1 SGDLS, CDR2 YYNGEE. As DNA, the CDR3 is TGTGCCAGCAGCCCGGACGGACTAGCGGTGGGGGATACGCAGTATTTT. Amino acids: CASSPDGLAVGDTQYF.

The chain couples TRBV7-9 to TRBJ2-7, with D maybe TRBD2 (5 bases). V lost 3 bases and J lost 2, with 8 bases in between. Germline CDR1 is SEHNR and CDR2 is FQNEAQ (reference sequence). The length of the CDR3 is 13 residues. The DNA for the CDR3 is TGTGCCAGCAGCTTGAGCGGAGCCTACGAGCAGTACTTC. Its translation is CASSLSGAYEQYF.

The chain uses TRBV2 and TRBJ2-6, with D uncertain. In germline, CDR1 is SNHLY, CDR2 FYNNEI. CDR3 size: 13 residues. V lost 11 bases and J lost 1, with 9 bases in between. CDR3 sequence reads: CAAKPSGANVLTF. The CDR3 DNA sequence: TGTGCCGCCAAGCCTTCTGGGGCCAACGTCCTGACTTTC.

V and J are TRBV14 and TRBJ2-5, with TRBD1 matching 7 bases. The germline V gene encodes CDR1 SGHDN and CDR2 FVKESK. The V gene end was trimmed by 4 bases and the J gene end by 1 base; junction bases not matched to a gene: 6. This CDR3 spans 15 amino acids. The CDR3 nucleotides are TGTGCCAGCAGCCGGGGACAGCGCCTCCAAGAGACCCAGTACTTC. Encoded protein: CASSRGQRLQETQYF.

CDR3 sequence: CSVEGWPGGEQETQYF. CDR3 sequence (DNA): TGCAGCGTTGAAGGGTGGCCGGGGGGAGAACAAGAGACCCAGTACTTC. The J gene is TRBJ2-5, the V gene TRBV29-1, with 7 bases fitting TRBD2. The germline gives CDR1 SQVTM, CDR2 ANQGSEA. J gave up 2 bases and V 1 base, and 10 bases lay outside the gene matches. The CDR3 runs to 16 residues. Combining the CDR3 with reference TRBV29-1 and TRBJ2-5 gives the whole variable domain SAVISQKPSRDICQRGTSLTIQCQVDSQVTMMFWYRQQPGQSLTLIATANQGSEATYESGFVIDKFPISRPNLTFSTLTVSNMSPEDSSIYLCSVEGWPGGEQETQYFGPGTRLLVL.

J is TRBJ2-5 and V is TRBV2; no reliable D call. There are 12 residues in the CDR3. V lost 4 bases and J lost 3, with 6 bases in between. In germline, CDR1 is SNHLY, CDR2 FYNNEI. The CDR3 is CASSVLEETQYF. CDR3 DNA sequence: TGTGCCAGCAGTGTCCTAGAAGAGACCCAGTACTTC.

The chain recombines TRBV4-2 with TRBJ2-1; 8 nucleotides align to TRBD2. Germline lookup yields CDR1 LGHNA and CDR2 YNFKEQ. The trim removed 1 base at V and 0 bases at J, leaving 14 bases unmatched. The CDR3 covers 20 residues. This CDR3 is CASSQAPRAGGLSSYNEQFF. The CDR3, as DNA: TGTGCCAGCAGCCAAGCCCCAAGGGCGGGGGGCCTGAGCTCCTACAATGAGCAGTTCTTC.

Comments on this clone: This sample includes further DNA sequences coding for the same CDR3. CDR3 residues: CASSIRDSNQPQHF. The CDR3 DNA is TGTGCCAGTAGTATTCGGGATAGCAATCAGCCCCAGCATTTT. The chain uses TRBV19 and TRBJ1-5; D is uncertain. CDR3 length: 14 residues. V was pared by 3 bases and J by 0 bases, with 6 bases between. Germline V gene sequence: CDR1 LNHDA, CDR2 SQIVND (reference sequence).

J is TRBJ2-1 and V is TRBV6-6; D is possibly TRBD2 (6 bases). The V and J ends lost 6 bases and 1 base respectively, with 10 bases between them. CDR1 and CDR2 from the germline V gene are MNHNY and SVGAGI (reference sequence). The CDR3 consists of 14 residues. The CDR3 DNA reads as TGTGCCAGCAGGCGGGACCGATCCTACAATGAGCAGTTCTTC. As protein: CASRRDRSYNEQFF.

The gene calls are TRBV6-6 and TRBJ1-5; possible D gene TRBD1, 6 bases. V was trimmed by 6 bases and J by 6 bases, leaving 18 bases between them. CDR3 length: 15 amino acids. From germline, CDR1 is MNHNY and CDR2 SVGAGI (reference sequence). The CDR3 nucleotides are TGTGCCAGCAGCCTCACAGGGAGAAGGGGTCAGCCCCAGCATTTT. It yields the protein CASSLTGRRGQPQHF.

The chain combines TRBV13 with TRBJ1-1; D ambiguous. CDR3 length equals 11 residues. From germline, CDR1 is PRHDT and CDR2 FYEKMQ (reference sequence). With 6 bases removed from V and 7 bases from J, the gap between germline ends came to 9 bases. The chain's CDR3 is CASREVGEAFF. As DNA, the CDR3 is TGTGCCAGCAGGGAGGTCGGTGAAGCTTTCTTT.

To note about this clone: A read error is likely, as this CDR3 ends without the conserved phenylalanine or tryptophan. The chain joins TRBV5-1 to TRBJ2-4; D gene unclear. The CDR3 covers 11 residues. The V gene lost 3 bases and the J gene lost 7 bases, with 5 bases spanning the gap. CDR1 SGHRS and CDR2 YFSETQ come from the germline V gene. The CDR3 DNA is TGCGCCAGCAGCTCCCTTAACATTCAGTACCTC. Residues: CASSSLNIQYL.

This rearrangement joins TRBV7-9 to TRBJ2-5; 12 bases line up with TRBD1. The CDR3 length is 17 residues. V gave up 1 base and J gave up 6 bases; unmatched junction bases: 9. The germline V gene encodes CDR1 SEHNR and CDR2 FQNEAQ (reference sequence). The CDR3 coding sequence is TGTGCCAGCAGCTTAGTATCCTGGGGACAGGGGGCGAAGACCCAGTACTTC. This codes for CASSLVSWGQGAKTQYF. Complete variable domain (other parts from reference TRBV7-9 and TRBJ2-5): DTGVSQNPRHKITKRGQNVTFRCDPISEHNRLYWYRQTLGQGPEFLTYFQNEAQLEKSRLLSDRFSAERPKGSFSTLEIQRTEQGDSAMYLCASSLVSWGQGAKTQYFGPGTRLLVL.

CDR3 loop: CASSTTGTMAKNIQYF. The CDR3 bases are TGTGCCAGCAGCACGACCGGGACTATGGCCAAAAACATTCAGTACTTC. The genes are TRBV7-9 and TRBJ2-4; 7 bases are a match to TRBD2. The CDR3 extends over 16 amino acids. From germline, CDR1 is SEHNR and CDR2 FQNEAQ (reference sequence). J lost 1 base, V lost 5 bases, and 8 bases had no gene match.

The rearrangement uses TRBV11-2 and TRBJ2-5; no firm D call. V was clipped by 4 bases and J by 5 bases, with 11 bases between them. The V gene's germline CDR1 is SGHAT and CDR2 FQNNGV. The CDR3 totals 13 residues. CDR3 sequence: CASSSTVGETQYF. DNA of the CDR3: TGTGCCAGCAGCTCCACAGTTGGCGAGACCCAGTACTTC.

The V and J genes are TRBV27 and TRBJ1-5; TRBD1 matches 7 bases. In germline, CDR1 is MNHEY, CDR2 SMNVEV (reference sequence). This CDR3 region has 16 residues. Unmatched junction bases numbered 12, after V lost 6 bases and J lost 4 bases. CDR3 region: CASRPHGQGVNQPQHF. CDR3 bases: TGTGCCAGCAGGCCACATGGGCAGGGGGTTAATCAGCCCCAGCATTTT.

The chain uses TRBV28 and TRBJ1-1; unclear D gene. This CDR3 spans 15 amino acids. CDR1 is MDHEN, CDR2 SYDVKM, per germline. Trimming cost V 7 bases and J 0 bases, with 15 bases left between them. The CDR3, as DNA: TGTGCCAGCATCACGCGGGGAGAGATGAACACTGAAGCTTTCTTT. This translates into CASITRGEMNTEAFF.

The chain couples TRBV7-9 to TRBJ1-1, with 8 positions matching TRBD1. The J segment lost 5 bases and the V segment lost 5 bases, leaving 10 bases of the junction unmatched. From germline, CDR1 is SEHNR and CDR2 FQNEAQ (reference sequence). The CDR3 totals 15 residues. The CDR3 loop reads CASSPTRTGLTEAFF. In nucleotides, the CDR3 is TGTGCCAGCAGCCCCACGCGGACAGGGCTTACTGAAGCTTTCTTT.

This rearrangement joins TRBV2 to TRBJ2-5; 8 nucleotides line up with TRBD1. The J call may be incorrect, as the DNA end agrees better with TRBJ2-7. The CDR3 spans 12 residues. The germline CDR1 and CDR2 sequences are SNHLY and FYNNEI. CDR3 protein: CASSLTGVEQYF. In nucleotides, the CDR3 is TGTGCCAGCAGCTTGACAGGGGTCGAGCAGTACTTC.